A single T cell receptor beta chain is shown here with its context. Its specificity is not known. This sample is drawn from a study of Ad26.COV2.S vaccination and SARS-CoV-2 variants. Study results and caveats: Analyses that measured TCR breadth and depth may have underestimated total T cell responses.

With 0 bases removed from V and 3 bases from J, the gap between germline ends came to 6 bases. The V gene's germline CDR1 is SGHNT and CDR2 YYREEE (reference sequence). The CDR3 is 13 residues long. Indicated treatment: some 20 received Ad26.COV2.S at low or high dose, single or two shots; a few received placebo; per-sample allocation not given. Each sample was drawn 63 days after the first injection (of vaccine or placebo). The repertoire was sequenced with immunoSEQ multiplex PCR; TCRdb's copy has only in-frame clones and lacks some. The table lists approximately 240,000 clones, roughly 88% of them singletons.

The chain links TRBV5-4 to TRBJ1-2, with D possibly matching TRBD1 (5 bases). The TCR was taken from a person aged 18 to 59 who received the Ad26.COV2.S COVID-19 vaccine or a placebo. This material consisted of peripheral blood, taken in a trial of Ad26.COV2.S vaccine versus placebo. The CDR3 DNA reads TGTGCCAGCAGCTTGGCGGGGGACTATGGCTACACCTTC. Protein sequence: CASSLAGDYGYTF.